The following is a T cell receptor (beta chain) sequence with its context. Method: immunoSEQ multiplex PCR; TCRdb's copy keeps in-frame clones and lacks some. The profile shows tens of thousands of clones, 90% to 95% of them singletons. The data are from a study of OX40 agonist ivuxolimab in advanced cancers. Looking at the study overall: Dose-escalation patients had hepatocellular carcinoma, melanoma, renal cell or head and neck cancer. The group had a mean age of about 60 years, ranged from about 20 to 79, and was 82.7% male.

Prior autoimmune disease or systemic immunosuppression barred patients. Collection of blood occurred at baseline, at cycle 4 day 1, and at cycle 7 day 1. The V gene lost 5 bases and the J gene lost 0 bases, with 12 bases spanning the gap. Germline V CDR1 and CDR2: SGHKS, YYEKEE (reference sequence). The CDR3 spans 15 residues. The sequence came from an adult with an advanced solid tumor such as melanoma, head and neck, liver or kidney cancer. This sample comprised CD4+ or CD8+ T cells sorted from blood, obtained in a trial of the OX40 agonist ivuxolimab. The gene calls are TRBV5-5 and TRBJ1-5, with D perhaps matching TRBD1 (6 bases). CDR3 in DNA: TGTGCCAGCAGTCGTAACAGGGATAGCAATCAGCCCCAGCATTTT. Translated: CASSRNRDSNQPQHF.